This T cell receptor (beta chain) emerged from a study of blood T cell repertoires in COVID-19. Overall study context: The United States, Italy and Spain provided the acute and convalescent COVID-19 samples. PBMCs, B-cell-depleted T cells, or T cells were the source of the cDNA or gDNA that made up the material.

Original analysis: For nucleated cells, counts were estimated from reference gene primer amplification. Produced via immunoSEQ multiplex PCR; TCRdb's table is partial and in-frame only. V and J calls and clone size follow that table, whereas D and trimming were derived from the DNA. The sample carries some 65,000 clones, around 86% recorded once. V was shortened by 1 base and J by 8 bases, with 14 bases between the two germline ends. There are 14 residues in the CDR3. CDR1 PRHDT and CDR2 FYEKMQ come from the germline V gene (reference sequence). The chain has TRBV13 and TRBJ1-2, with D tentatively TRBD1 (6 bases). This sequence was found in a man older than 75 with acute or convalescent COVID-19. Specimen: peripheral blood. CDR3 nucleotide sequence: TGTGCCAGCAGCTTAGTCACCACCAGGGGAGGCTACACCTTC. Its protein product is CASSLVTTRGGYTF.